Listed below are T cell receptor beta chains from one sample, sequenced in a study of T cells in Graves' hyperthyroidism and ophthalmopathy. From the multiplex PCR reads, TCRdb called clonotypes with MiXCR, one entry per CDR3 protein. This sample has approximately 560,000 distinct CDR3 sequences; about half occur once, and the top ten carry approximately 8.2%. Sequencing was performed on peripheral blood or thyroid tissue (not recorded which). These receptors all come from a woman between 18 and 29 years old with Graves' hyperthyroidism. The CDR3 runs from the conserved cysteine through the conserved F or W. Not all rows give a size; the values are once, few, many and, for expanded clones, a class.

j_gene: TRBJ1-6; v_gene: TRBV2; abundance: many; CDR3aa: CASSGQGNNSPLHF
j_gene: TRBJ1-3; v_gene: TRBV29-1; abundance: .; CDR3aa: CSAGNAIYF
j_gene: TRBJ2-7; v_gene: TRBV7-6; abundance: many; CDR3aa: CASSLAEKVSISEQYF
j_gene: TRBJ2-7; v_gene: TRBV20-1; abundance: few; CDR3aa: CSARDVLPTGIGYEQYF
j_gene: TRBJ2-5; v_gene: TRBV7-2; abundance: .; CDR3aa: CASSTYSQETQYF
j_gene: TRBJ1-6; v_gene: TRBV2; abundance: .; CDR3aa: CASRGGANSPLHF
j_gene: TRBJ2-7; v_gene: TRBV2; abundance: few; CDR3aa: CASSYGLAGSYEQYF
j_gene: TRBJ1-3; v_gene: TRBV29-1; abundance: .; CDR3aa: CSVEGQGKDTIYF
j_gene: TRBJ2-7; v_gene: TRBV10-3; abundance: few; CDR3aa: CASSYSNRENYEQYF
j_gene: TRBJ1-2; v_gene: TRBV9; abundance: many; CDR3aa: CASSVVPDYGYTF
j_gene: TRBJ1-6; v_gene: TRBV19; abundance: .; CDR3aa: CASSIDPEGSPLHF
j_gene: TRBJ1-2; v_gene: TRBV10-3; abundance: few; CDR3aa: CASSLLQFYGYTF
j_gene: TRBJ1-1; v_gene: TRBV2; abundance: .; CDR3aa: CASSVTNPTGAEAFF